This is a list of T cell receptor beta chains from one sample in a study of Ad26.COV2.S vaccination and SARS-CoV-2 variants. TCRdb's copy holds only in-frame clones and misses some; the assay was immunoSEQ multiplex PCR. This table holds about 420,000 clones, roughly 90% found once. The sample in question was peripheral blood, obtained in a trial of Ad26.COV2.S vaccine versus placebo. The receptors derive from a person aged 18 to 65 who received the Ad26.COV2.S COVID-19 vaccine or a placebo. Each CDR3 is given with its conserved first and last residue. The D gene is left open where the match is weak. Clone size is stated in some rows and not others, as once, few, many or a class when expanded.

size | D | J | V | DNA | CDR3
once | NA | TRBJ2-5 | TRBV5-1 | TGCGCCAGCAGCCAAAGAGAACAAGAGACCCAGTACTTC | CASSQREQETQYF
NA | NA | TRBJ2-3 | TRBV7-9 | TGTGCCAGCAGCACGGACTACCTGGGAGATACGCAGTATTTT | CASSTDYLGDTQYF
NA | NA | TRBJ2-1 | TRBV24-1 | TGTGCCACCAGTCCCGCTCGTGGAAACTCCTACAATGAGCAGTTCTTC | CATSPARGNSYNEQFF
NA | NA | TRBJ2-7 | TRBV7-6 | TGTGCCAGCAGCTTAGCACCAGGATACGAGCAGTACTTC | CASSLAPGYEQYF
NA | NA | TRBJ2-7 | TRBV5-1 | TGCGCCAGCAGCTTGGGTGGCCTTCAGGGCGAGCAGTACTTC | CASSLGGLQGEQYF
NA | NA | TRBJ2-7 | TRBV19 | TGTGCCAGTACTACAATCTGGGGGAGCGCGTACGAGCAGTACTTC | CASTTIWGSAYEQYF
once | NA | TRBJ2-3 | TRBV5-1 | TGCGCCAGCAGCCTACGGACTTCCAGTTCACACACAGATACGCAGTATTTT | CASSLRTSSSHTDTQYF
NA | NA | TRBJ2-3 | TRBV7-2 | TGTGCCAGCAGGGACGTGGGCACAGATACGCAGTATTTT | CASRDVGTDTQYF
few | NA | TRBJ2-7 | TRBV7-9 | TGTGCCAGCAGCTTGACGGCCCTCGAGCAGTACTTC | CASSLTALEQYF
NA | NA | TRBJ1-5 | TRBV6-5 | TGTGCCAGCCGGAGGCAGGCCAGCAATCAGCCCCAGCATTTT | CASRRQASNQPQHF
NA | NA | TRBJ2-3 | TRBV6-5 | TGTGCCAGCAGTTACTATTTCCCGCCGGATACGCAGTATTTT | CASSYYFPPDTQYF
once | TRBD2 | TRBJ2-1 | TRBV5-5 | TGTGCCAGCAGCTTGACTAGCGAGATTGAGCAGTTCTTC | CASSLTSEIEQFF
NA | NA | TRBJ1-1 | TRBV6-6 | TGTGCCAGCAAGGAGGGGACGGTCACTGAAGCTTTCTTT | CASKEGTVTEAFF
NA | NA | TRBJ2-7 | TRBV30 | TGTGCCTGGCTGACAGCCTACGAGCAGTACTTC | CAWLTAYEQYF
NA | NA | TRBJ2-3 | TRBV27 | TGTGCCAGCAGTTTAGTTCCGGGGCGGGGCCTGCGGGGAGATACGCAGTATTTT | CASSLVPGRGLRGDTQYF
NA | TRBD1 | TRBJ2-1 | TRBV6-2/TRBV6-3 | TGTGCCAGCAGCCACCGCCCGGACAGGGGAAACAATGAGCAGTTCTTC | CASSHRPDRGNNEQFF
once | TRBD2 | TRBJ2-3 | TRBV5-1 | TGCGCCAGCAGCGTACTAGCGGGGGAAACAGATACGCAGTATTTT | CASSVLAGETDTQYF
once | TRBD1 | TRBJ1-2 | TRBV11-2 | TGTGCCAGCAGCATCGACCGGGACAGGGGTTATGGCTACACCTTC | CASSIDRDRGYGYTF
NA | TRBD1 | TRBJ1-4 | TRBV10-3 | TGTGCCATCAGTGGACAGGGGCAGGGGGAAAAACTGTTTTTT | CAISGQGQGEKLFF
NA | NA | TRBJ2-7 | TRBV28 | TGTGCCAGCAGTTTATTGTCTCTAGGGCAACTATACGAGCAGTACTTC | CASSLLSLGQLYEQYF
NA | TRBD2 | TRBJ2-5 | TRBV7-3 | TGTGCCAGCAGCTTAACTAGCGGGGTACAAGAGACCCAGTACTTC | CASSLTSGVQETQYF
many | TRBD1 | TRBJ1-2 | TRBV29-1 | TGCAGCGCCCCAATGGGACAGGGGACTAAAAACTATGGCTACACCTTC | CSAPMGQGTKNYGYTF
NA | NA | TRBJ1-4 | TRBV15 | TGTGCCACCAGCTCTCTCCGAGGGGCTGTACAGGAAAAACTGTTTTTT | CATSSLRGAVQEKLFF
NA | NA | TRBJ2-5 | TRBV3-1/TRBV3-2 | TGTGCCAGCAGGAAAGACGGTGGTCGGGAGACCCAGTACTTC | CASRKDGGRETQYF
few | TRBD1 | TRBJ1-2 | TRBV3-1/TRBV3-2 | TGTGCCAGCAGCCAGAGGACAGGGGGTAATGGCGGCTACACCTTC | CASSQRTGGNGGYTF